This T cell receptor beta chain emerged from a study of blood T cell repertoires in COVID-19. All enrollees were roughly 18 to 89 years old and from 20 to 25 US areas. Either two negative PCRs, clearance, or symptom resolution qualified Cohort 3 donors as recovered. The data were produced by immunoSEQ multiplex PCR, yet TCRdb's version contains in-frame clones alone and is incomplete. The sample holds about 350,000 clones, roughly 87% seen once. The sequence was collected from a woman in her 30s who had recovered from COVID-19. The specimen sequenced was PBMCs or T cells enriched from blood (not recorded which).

The CDR3 DNA is TGTGCCACCAGCACAACCGGGACACCCCTCGGCTCCTACGAGCAGTACTTC. This encodes CATSTTGTPLGSYEQYF. The chain couples TRBV15 to TRBJ2-7, with D possibly TRBD1 on 6 matching bases. CDR3 length equals 17 residues. The V and J ends lost 4 bases and 0 bases respectively, with 19 bases between them. The germline V gene has CDR1 LNHNV and CDR2 YYDKDF (reference sequence). Variable domain in full (rest from reference TRBV15 and TRBJ2-7): DAMVIQNPRYQVTQFGKPVTLSCSQTLNHNVMYWYQQKSSQAPKLLFHYYDKDFNNEADTPDNFQSRRPNTSFCFLDIRSPGLGDTAMYLCATSTTGTPLGSYEQYFGPGTRLTVT.